This T cell receptor beta chain is drawn from a study of cytomegalovirus exposure and HLA in healthy donors. Across the study: A prior analysis found about 110 million unique TCR beta sequences from around 190 million T cells. Study results and caveats: Altogether, 170 or so TCR beta chains were recorded as cytomegalovirus-associated. Most observed TCR sequences were rare, whereas some public TCRs were detected in many donors.

Germline loops: CDR1 SNHLY, CDR2 FYNNEI. CDR3 length: 14 amino acids. V was trimmed by 6 bases and J by 0 bases, leaving 9 bases between them. This clone was seen more than once but under ten times. No antigen is known for it. The PCR made use of 60 Vbeta and 13 Jbeta primers. The repertoire was sequenced with immunoSEQ multiplex PCR; TCRdb's copy has only in-frame clones and lacks some. Among 150,000 to 200,000 clones listed, under 80% were seen once. Sequencing used PBMCs. The receptor was isolated from a female donor in good health and CMV-seronegative. The chain couples TRBV2 to TRBJ1-3; D is possibly TRBD1 (5 bases). CDR3 sequence: CASRDTRSGNTIYF. CDR3 bases: TGTGCCAGCAGGGACACGCGCTCTGGAAACACCATATATTTT.